The 26 T cell receptor beta chains given below trace back to one sample, sequenced in a study of vaccination and CD4 T cells after COVID-19. The Oncomine TCR Beta short-read assay was what sequenced the DNA obtained from cultured CD4+ T cells. TCRdb reprocessed the PCR reads with MiXCR, giving one entry per CDR3 protein. The sample holds about 8,400 distinct CDR3 sequences, around two thirds seen once. Their specific antigens are unknown. Treatment: approximately 9-day PBMC culture with coronavirus spike peptide pools or control peptides (ViraFEST assay). What was sequenced was CD4+ T cells from blood, cultured in vitro. These receptors all stem from a human donor who had recovered from COVID-19.

This clonotype was found once. The genes are TRBV5-1 and TRBJ1-2, with 7 bases matching TRBD1. CDR1 and CDR2 (germline): SGHRS, YFSETQ. CDR3 size: 15 residues. Losses at the gene ends were 3 bases for V and 2 bases for J; bases not matched to a gene: 7. The CDR3 coding sequence is TGCGCCAGCAGCTCTGGGACAGCGGGCAACTATGGCTACACCTTC. Protein sequence: CASSSGTAGNYGYTF.

A few counts support this clonotype. The J gene is TRBJ2-7, the V gene TRBV20-1, with 7 bases lining up with TRBD1. Per germline, CDR1 DFQATT and CDR2 SNEGSKA (reference sequence). Unmatched junction bases numbered 9, after V lost 6 bases and J lost 1 base. The CDR3 consists of 14 residues. For the CDR3, the DNA is TGCAGTGCGGCTCCGACAGGGAGTTCCTACGAGCAGTACTTC. It specifies CSAAPTGSSYEQYF.

The CDR3 loop is CASSQEALCNQPQHF. CDR3 bases: TGCGCCAGCAGTCAGGAGGCTCTCTGCAATCAGCCCCAGCATTTT. The chain recombines TRBV23-1 with TRBJ1-5; D is undetermined. TRBV23-1 is assigned to the ORF class and has an uncertain function. V was shortened by 3 bases and J by 2 bases, with 11 bases between the two germline ends. This CDR3 region has 15 residues.

V usage is TRBV20-1 and J usage is TRBJ2-1; 11 bases fit TRBD2. Trimming at V came to 7 bases and at J to 5 bases, leaving 1 base not matched to a gene. CDR3 length: 12 amino acids. CDR1 DFQATT and CDR2 SNEGSKA come from the germline V gene (reference sequence). The CDR3 DNA sequence: TGCAGTGGGGGACTAGCGGACAATGAGCAGTTCTTC. Translated, it gives CSGGLADNEQFF.

This chain uses TRBV19 with TRBJ1-5; no firm D call. Germline values: CDR1 LNHDA, CDR2 SQIVND (reference sequence). V was cut by 4 bases and J by 3 bases, with 7 bases left in between. CDR3 length: 13 amino acids. The CDR3 coding sequence is TGTGCCAGTAGTAACAGTCACAATCAGCCCCAGCATTTT. It yields the protein CASSNSHNQPQHF.

J is TRBJ2-5 and V is TRBV19; 7 nucleotides match TRBD1. Germline loops: CDR1 LNHDA, CDR2 SQIVND (reference sequence). With V trimmed by 6 bases and J by 4 bases, 11 bases remained unmatched. This CDR3 is built from 15 residues. The CDR3 protein is CASRLGQVLGETQYF. CDR3 coding DNA: TGTGCCAGTAGACTCGGACAGGTTCTAGGAGAGACCCAGTACTTC.

This rearrangement joins TRBV15 to TRBJ2-5; no definite D call. This CDR3 has 16 residues. The V end lost 0 bases, the J end lost 5 bases, and 16 bases lay between the germline ends. CDR1 and CDR2 from the germline V gene are LNHNV and YYDKDF (reference sequence). CDR3 DNA sequence: TGTGCCACCAGCAGAGATAACATGGCCTGGCGGGAGACCCAGTACTTC. Protein: CATSRDNMAWRETQYF.

The chain has TRBV19 and TRBJ1-5; 7 bases match TRBD1. The CDR3 totals 16 residues. J gave up 5 bases and V 1 base, and 8 bases lay outside the gene matches. Germline loops: CDR1 LNHDA, CDR2 SQIVND (reference sequence). The CDR3 DNA reads as TGTGCCAGTAGTATAGGGACAGGTGATCCGCATCAGCCCCAGCATTTT. Its protein product is CASSIGTGDPHQPQHF.

The chain carries TRBV27 and TRBJ2-5; TRBD2 matches at 12 bases. The V and J ends lost 0 bases and 2 bases, in that order; junction bases with no gene match: 13. The germline V gene encodes CDR1 MNHEY and CDR2 SMNVEV (reference sequence). This CDR3 is built from 20 residues. The CDR3 DNA is TGTGCCAGCAGTTTATCAACAGGGGGCCGACTAGCGGGAGAGCAAGAGACCCAGTACTTC. Its protein product is CASSLSTGGRLAGEQETQYF.

The rearrangement uses TRBV30 and TRBJ2-7; the D gene could be TRBD1 or TRBD2 (6 bases each). The germline V gene has CDR1 GTSNPN and CDR2 SVGIG (reference sequence). The V and J ends lost 0 bases and 1 base respectively, with 10 bases between them. The length of the CDR3 is 14 residues. This CDR3 is CAWSVGGTSYEQYF. The CDR3 DNA follows: TGTGCCTGGAGTGTGGGGGGCACGTCCTACGAGCAGTACTTC.

This clonotype was seen only a few times. The rearrangement joins TRBV6-1 to TRBJ1-1; no firm D call. The V and J ends lost 7 bases and 1 base respectively, with 25 bases between them. The CDR3 sequence is 18 residues long. CDR1 and CDR2 from the germline V gene are MNHNS and SASEGT. CDR3 loop: CASTRPSVESISNTEAFF. The CDR3 DNA follows: TGTGCCAGCACCCGACCTAGTGTAGAGTCTATTTCGAACACTGAAGCTTTCTTT.

The V call is TRBV19, the J call TRBJ1-2; 7 positions agree with TRBD1. The CDR3 has 15 residues. Trimming took 0 bases from V and 5 from J; bases not matched to a gene: 6. The germline V gene has CDR1 LNHDA and CDR2 SQIVND (reference sequence). The CDR3 loop reads CASSIEGQGVYGYTF. CDR3 in DNA: TGTGCCAGTAGTATAGAAGGGCAGGGGGTGTATGGCTACACCTTC.

The chain employs TRBV20-1 and TRBJ1-1; possible D gene TRBD1, 6 bases. This CDR3 spans 13 amino acids. Per the germline V gene, CDR1 is DFQATT and CDR2 is SNEGSKA (reference sequence). The ends were cut back, 3 bases at V and 1 base at J, with 9 bases in the middle. The CDR3: CSARGQRNTEAFF. The CDR3 coding sequence is TGCAGTGCTAGGGGACAAAGGAACACTGAAGCTTTCTTT.

The rearrangement uses TRBV27 and TRBJ2-5, with 10 nucleotides matching TRBD1. This CDR3 has 15 amino acids. The germline CDR1 and CDR2 sequences are MNHEY and SMNVEV (reference sequence). Trimming at V came to 6 bases and at J to 4 bases, leaving 8 bases not matched to a gene. The CDR3, as DNA: TGTGCCAGCAGCCCCCGGGACAGGGGTCGAGAGACCCAGTACTTC. Translation: CASSPRDRGRETQYF.

V gene TRBV20-1 combines with J gene TRBJ2-1; D is uncertain. The CDR3 contains 10 residues. Germline-derived CDR1 and CDR2 are DFQATT and SNEGSKA (reference sequence). V gave up 5 bases and J gave up 9 bases, with 8 bases separating them. CDR3 sequence (DNA): TGCAGTGCTTCGACGGGTGAGCAGTTCTTC. It translates to CSASTGEQFF.

V and J are TRBV7-2 and TRBJ2-4; weak D call: TRBD1 (5 bases). Looked up from germline, CDR1 is SGHTA and CDR2 is FQGNSA. The length of the CDR3 is 14 residues. V dropped 5 bases and J dropped 4 bases, with 12 bases sitting between them. The CDR3 sequence is CASSHQGPKNIQYF. CDR3 bases: TGTGCCAGCAGCCATCAGGGCCCAAAAAACATTCAGTACTTC.

CDR3 amino acids: CASRPPGREVGTEAFF. The CDR3 nucleotides are TGTGCCAGCAGGCCTCCAGGCAGGGAAGTTGGGACTGAAGCTTTCTTT. The rearrangement links TRBV2 to TRBJ1-1, with D perhaps matching TRBD1 (5 bases). Trimming took off 6 bases at V and 5 bases at J, with 22 bases between the two ends. This CDR3 has 16 residues. The V gene's germline CDR1 is SNHLY and CDR2 FYNNEI.

This clonotype was seen a few times. This chain connects TRBV20-1 to TRBJ2-7, with D tentatively TRBD2 (6 bases). The CDR3 has 15 residues. V lost 1 base to trimming and J lost 4 bases, with 17 bases between them. Germline V CDR1 and CDR2: DFQATT, SNEGSKA (reference sequence). CDR3 nucleotides: TGCAGTGCTAGAGCCGCTTCGGGAGTGGGGTACGAGCAGTACTTC. It encodes CSARAASGVGYEQYF.

V is TRBV27 and J is TRBJ1-1; TRBD1 matches 10 bases. Germline V lookup: CDR1 MNHEY, CDR2 SMNVEV (reference sequence). J gave up 5 bases and V 5 bases, and 8 bases lay outside the gene matches. The CDR3 loop spans 15 amino acids. The CDR3 sequence: CASSARQGALTEAFF. The CDR3 bases are TGTGCCAGCAGTGCCCGACAGGGGGCTTTGACTGAAGCTTTCTTT.

The table lists this clonotype with a count of one. The chain carries TRBV19 and TRBJ2-2; 9 nucleotides align to TRBD1. J lost 7 bases, V lost 3 bases, and 6 bases had no gene match. Germline loops: CDR1 LNHDA, CDR2 SQIVND (reference sequence). CDR3 length: 15 residues. The CDR3 region is CASSMGDRVVGELFF. The CDR3 DNA reads as TGTGCCAGTAGTATGGGGGACAGGGTGGTCGGGGAGCTGTTTTTT. The whole variable domain, filled in from reference TRBV19 and TRBJ2-2, reads DGGITQSPKYLFRKEGQNVTLSCEQNLNHDAMYWYRQDPGQGLRLIYYSQIVNDFQKGDIAEGYSVSREKKESFPLTVTSAQKNPTAFYLCASSMGDRVVGELFFGEGSRLTVL.

DNA of the CDR3: TGTGCCACCAGTGATTTGAAGCGCTCCTCTAGCACAGATACGCAGTATTTT. This translates into CATSDLKRSSSTDTQYF. This chain uses TRBV24-1 with TRBJ2-3, with D hard to call. The CDR3 loop spans 17 amino acids. Looked up from germline, CDR1 is KGHDR and CDR2 is SFDVKD. Trimming removed 0 bases from V and 0 bases from J, with 12 bases in between.

The rearrangement links TRBV7-9 to TRBJ1-1; D may be TRBD1 (6 bases). Germline CDR1 is SEHNR and CDR2 is FQNEAQ (reference sequence). Trimming cost V 5 bases and J 0 bases, with 13 bases left between them. This CDR3 spans 15 amino acids. The CDR3, as DNA: TGTGCCAGCAGCCCAAGAGGACAGCTGAACACTGAAGCTTTCTTT. This gives the protein CASSPRGQLNTEAFF.

The rearrangement uses TRBV30 and TRBJ1-5; perhaps TRBD1 as D (5 bases). Germline loops: CDR1 GTSNPN, CDR2 SVGIG (reference sequence). CDR3 size: 14 residues. The ends were cut back, 2 bases at V and 3 bases at J, with 11 bases in the middle. The CDR3 here is CAWSKGLPNQPQHF. The CDR3 nucleotides are TGTGCCTGGAGTAAGGGGCTGCCCAATCAGCCCCAGCATTTT.

This sequence joins TRBV6-5 and TRBJ1-1; D not resolved. V was clipped by 4 bases and J by 5 bases, with 14 bases between them. This CDR3 contains 14 residues. Per germline, CDR1 MNHEY and CDR2 SVGAGI. The CDR3 DNA sequence: TGTGCCAGCAGTTCTCTCGACCACGGGACTGAAGCTTTCTTT. It encodes CASSSLDHGTEAFF.

The chain's CDR3 is CASSLDVFQTQYF. CDR3 DNA: TGTGCCAGCAGCTTAGACGTATTCCAGACCCAGTACTTC. The chain recombines TRBV7-2 with TRBJ2-5; D ambiguous. Germline V gene sequence: CDR1 SGHTA, CDR2 FQGNSA. Trimming cost V 1 base and J 6 bases, with 9 bases left between them. CDR3 length: 13 amino acids.

As regards this clonotype: The germline gene is not matched at one end of the junction; a read error may be the cause. This chain joins TRBV19 and TRBJ1-1; 7 bases agree with TRBD1. Germline loops: CDR1 LNHDA, CDR2 SQIVND (reference sequence). The CDR3 covers 15 residues. The CDR3 nucleotides read TGTGCCAGTAGTATAGGAGGACAGGCGAACACTGGAGCTTTCTTT. Translated: CASSIGGQANTGAFF.